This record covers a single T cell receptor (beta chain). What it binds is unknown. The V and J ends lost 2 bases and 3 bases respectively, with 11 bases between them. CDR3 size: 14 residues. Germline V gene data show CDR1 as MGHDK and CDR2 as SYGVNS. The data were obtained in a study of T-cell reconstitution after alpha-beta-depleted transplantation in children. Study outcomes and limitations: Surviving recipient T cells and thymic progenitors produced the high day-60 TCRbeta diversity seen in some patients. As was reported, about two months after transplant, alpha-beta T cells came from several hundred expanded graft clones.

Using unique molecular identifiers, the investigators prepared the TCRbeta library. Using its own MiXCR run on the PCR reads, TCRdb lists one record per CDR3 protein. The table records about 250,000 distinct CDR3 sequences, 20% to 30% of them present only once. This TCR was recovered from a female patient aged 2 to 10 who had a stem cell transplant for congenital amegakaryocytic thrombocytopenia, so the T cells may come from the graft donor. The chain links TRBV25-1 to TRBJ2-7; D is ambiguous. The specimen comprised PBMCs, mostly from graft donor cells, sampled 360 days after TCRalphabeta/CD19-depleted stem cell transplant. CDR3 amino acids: CASSEVADYYEQYF. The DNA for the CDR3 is TGTGCCAGCAGTGAAGTTGCAGATTACTACGAGCAGTACTTC.